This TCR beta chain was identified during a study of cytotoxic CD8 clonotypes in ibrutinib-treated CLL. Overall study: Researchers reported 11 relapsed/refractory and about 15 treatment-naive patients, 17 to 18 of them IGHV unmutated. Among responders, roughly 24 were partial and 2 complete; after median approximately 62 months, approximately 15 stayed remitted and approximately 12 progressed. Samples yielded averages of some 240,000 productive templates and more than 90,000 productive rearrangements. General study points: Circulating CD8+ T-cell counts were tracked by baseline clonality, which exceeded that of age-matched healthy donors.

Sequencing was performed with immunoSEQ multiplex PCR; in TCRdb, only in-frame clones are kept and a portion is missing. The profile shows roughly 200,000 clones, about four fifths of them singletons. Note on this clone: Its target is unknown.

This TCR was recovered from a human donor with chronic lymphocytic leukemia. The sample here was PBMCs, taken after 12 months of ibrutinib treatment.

In nucleotides, the CDR3 is TGTGCCAGCAGCACAGGGAGTACCGGGGACTATGGCTACACCTTC. This gives the protein CASSTGSTGDYGYTF. The genes are TRBV28 and TRBJ1-2, with D perhaps matching TRBD1 (6 bases). Germline V lookup: CDR1 MDHEN, CDR2 SYDVKM. V dropped 6 bases and J dropped 3 bases, with 17 bases sitting between them. The CDR3 spans 15 residues.